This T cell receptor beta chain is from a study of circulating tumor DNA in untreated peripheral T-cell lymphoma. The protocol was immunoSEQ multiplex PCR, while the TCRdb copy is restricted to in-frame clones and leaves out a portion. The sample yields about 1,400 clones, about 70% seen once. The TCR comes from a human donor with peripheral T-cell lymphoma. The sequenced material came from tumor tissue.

CDR3 region: CASSIAQEYEQYF. Written as DNA, the CDR3 is TGTGCCAGTAGTATAGCACAGGAATACGAGCAGTACTTC. This chain joins TRBV19 and TRBJ2-7; a possible D gene is TRBD1 (5 bases). The CDR3 totals 13 residues. Deletions cut 1 base from V and 4 bases from J, with 8 bases between. From germline, CDR1 is LNHDA and CDR2 SQIVND (reference sequence).